This T cell receptor beta chain originates from a study of breast tumors, draining lymph nodes, adjacent tissues. Whole-study results and caveats: The lymph node origin of tumor T cells was framed as consistent with a hypothesis, not demonstrated.

TCRdb re-derived calls from the multiplex PCR reads in MiXCR, one entry per CDR3 protein. The sample holds 30,000 to 40,000 distinct CDR3 sequences, roughly 69% seen once. Concerning this clonotype itself: Antigen specificity is unknown.

Sequenced input: breast tumor tissue. This clonotype was obtained from a female donor with breast cancer. Some clones in this sample may be carry-over from other donors' samples.

CDR3 loop: CSKDVGTLYGYTF. The CDR3 nucleotides read TGCAGCAAGGACGTCGGGACTCTCTATGGCTACACCTTC. J is TRBJ1-2 and V is TRBV29-1; possible D gene TRBD1, 5 bases. The V and J ends lost 8 bases and 4 bases respectively, with 17 bases between them. CDR3 size: 13 residues. Germline V lookup: CDR1 SQVTM, CDR2 ANQGSEA. The full variable domain, its missing parts supplied by reference TRBV29-1 and TRBJ1-2, is SAVISQKPSRDICQRGTSLTIQCQVDSQVTMMFWYRQQPGQSLTLIATANQGSEATYESGFVIDKFPISRPNLTFSTLTVSNMSPEDSSIYLCSKDVGTLYGYTFGSGTRLTVV.